The clone carrying this TCR beta chain turned up a few times. The antigen is not known. V gave up 3 bases and J gave up 0 bases, with 7 bases separating them. CDR1 and CDR2 from the germline V gene are SGHTA and FQGTGA. The CDR3 covers 14 residues. This specimen comes from a study of beta chain features in type 1 diabetes. As every portion of the isolated RNA was reverse transcribed, the sequencing read expressed TCRB transcripts. Clones were sequenced by immunoSEQ multiplex PCR, and TCRdb holds only the in-frame ones, with some missing. The top ten hold 0.019% of the sample, which has approximately 400,000 clones, over 13% seen once. Regarding the study as a whole: The study found moderately but significantly shorter TCRB CDR3s in all four CD4+ subsets of Type 1 diabetes patients.

The rearrangement uses TRBV7-3 and TRBJ2-3; D gene ambiguous. Source material: naive CD4+ T cells from blood. The receptor's source is a woman under 30 in good health. CDR3 nucleotides: TGTGCCAGCAGCTTCGGAGCTAGCACAGATACGCAGTATTTT. Translation gives CASSFGASTDTQYF.